Below, 8 T cell receptor beta chains from the same sample are listed, as sequenced in a study of blood T cells in healthy people across ages (dated by TCRdb to the mid-2010s). The receptor library was made with 5' RACE. Sequencing was carried out with an Illumina HiSeq 2500. A second PCR of about 6 to 11 cycles was performed with a sample-barcoded 5' primer and a J-beta primer mix. TCRdb's own reprocessing of the public reads used fastp at Q25 and MiXCR and kept productive beta chains. Merged by CDR3 protein, the rows form single entries marked with the most common genes and DNA. Counted in this sample were around 500,000 distinct CDR3 sequences; 27% of them appeared once. Approximately 3.3% of the sample lies in the top ten. This sample was shared with a second study, whose subject was T cells of mothers and their children.

Sample: blood. The receptor set was obtained from a boy between 2 and 15 years old in good health.

This clonotype showed up just a few times. This rearrangement joins TRBV2 to TRBJ1-1; D ambiguous. Germline CDR1 reads SNHLY; CDR2 reads FYNNEI. V was cut by 4 bases and J by 6 bases, with 6 bases left in between. The CDR3 is 11 amino acids. The CDR3 reads CASSVAPEAFF. The CDR3 coding sequence is TGTGCCAGCAGTGTGGCGCCTGAAGCTTTCTTT.

The J gene is TRBJ1-5, the V gene TRBV4-1, with TRBD1 matching over 8 bases. Germline CDR1 is MGHRA and CDR2 is YSYEKL. The CDR3 runs to 17 residues. V was pared by 0 bases and J by 3 bases, with 7 bases of the junction left unmatched. The CDR3 DNA is TGCGCCAGCAGCCAAGATGGATCGGGACAGGACAATCAGCCCCAGCATTTT. Its translation: CASSQDGSGQDNQPQHF.

The gene calls are TRBV2 and TRBJ1-2, with 12 bases matching TRBD1. Looked up from germline, CDR1 is SNHLY and CDR2 is FYNNEI. The CDR3 runs to 16 residues. V was clipped by 3 bases and J by 6 bases; unmatched bases: 8. This chain's CDR3 is CASSELPGQGADGYTF. The DNA of the CDR3 is TGTGCCAGCAGTGAGCTACCGGGACAGGGGGCCGATGGCTACACCTTC.

The V and J genes are TRBV12-3 or TRBV12-4 and TRBJ2-5; 8 bases map to TRBD1. The CDR3 has 13 amino acids. J gave up 4 bases and V 6 bases, and 4 bases lay outside the gene matches. CDR3 in DNA: TGTGCCAGCAGGCAGGGGGCACGAGAGACCCAGTACTTC. It translates to CASRQGARETQYF.

The chain joins TRBV7-2 to TRBJ2-7; TRBD1 or TRBD2 may be the D gene (6 bases each). The ends were cut back, 1 base at V and 3 bases at J, with 13 bases in the middle. Germline CDR1 is SGHTA and CDR2 is FQGNSA. This CDR3 comprises 15 residues. The CDR3 region is CASSLEGGPFYEQYF. In nucleotides, the CDR3 is TGTGCCAGCAGCTTAGAGGGGGGTCCTTTCTACGAGCAGTACTTC. Combining the CDR3 with reference TRBV7-2 and TRBJ2-7 gives the whole variable domain GAGVSQSPSNKVTEKGKDVELRCDPISGHTALYWYRQSLGQGLEFLIYFQGNSAPDKSGLPSDRFSAERTGGSVSTLTIQRTQQEDSAVYLCASSLEGGPFYEQYFGPGTRLTVT.

CDR3 sequence: CASSSRDLKRGELFF. For the CDR3, the DNA is TGTGCCAGCAGTTCCCGGGACCTCAAGAGGGGGGAGCTGTTTTTT. The chain links TRBV2 to TRBJ2-2, with D perhaps matching TRBD1 or TRBD2 (5 bases each). V lost 5 bases to trimming and J lost 8 bases, with 18 bases between them. This CDR3 has 15 amino acids. Germline loops: CDR1 SNHLY, CDR2 FYNNEI.

This clonotype has more than one count but fewer than ten. The V call is TRBV6-5, the J call TRBJ2-5; D unresolved. Germline CDR1 MNHEY, CDR2 SVGAGI. Between the trimmed V and J ends, which lost 0 bases and 13 bases, there was a span of 15 bases. This CDR3 has 13 residues. The CDR3 spells CASSYSGPSARYF. The CDR3 DNA is TGTGCCAGCAGTTACTCTGGCCCCTCGGCCAGGTACTTC.

The chain carries TRBV20-1 and TRBJ2-7, with 12 bases lining up with TRBD2. The CDR3 is 19 amino acids. V was pared by 5 bases and J by 3 bases, with 20 bases of the junction left unmatched. CDR1 is DFQATT and CDR2 is SNEGSKA in the germline V gene (reference sequence). For the CDR3, the DNA is TGCAGTGCTGGAGTTTCGGGACTAGCGGGCCACTCGGGTCGCTACGAGCAGTACTTC. The encoded protein is CSAGVSGLAGHSGRYEQYF.